This is a list of T cell receptor beta chains from one sample in a study of T cells after yellow fever vaccination. MiXCR, run by TCRdb on the 5' RACE reads, gives a single entry per CDR3 protein. The sample yields 450,000 to 600,000 distinct CDR3 sequences, about a sixth seen once. The sample here was PBMCs, taken 5 days after the first yellow fever vaccination. These TCRs come from a man younger than 35 who received the YFV17D yellow fever vaccine. Both conserved end residues are part of each CDR3. Each record gives: J gene, V gene, clone size, CDR3 protein. Size is stated for part of the rows, as once, few or many counts, or as a class when the clone is expanded.

j_gene: TRBJ2-5
v_gene: TRBV7-3
abundance: NA
CDR3aa: CASSAAGWQGETQYF

j_gene: TRBJ2-5
v_gene: TRBV9
abundance: few
CDR3aa: CASSPRGAETQYF

j_gene: TRBJ2-1
v_gene: TRBV10-3
abundance: few
CDR3aa: CAITGLAGDEQFF

j_gene: TRBJ2-5
v_gene: TRBV20-1
abundance: NA
CDR3aa: CSAPRPPLVETQYF

j_gene: TRBJ2-3
v_gene: TRBV4-3
abundance: NA
CDR3aa: CASSHQGSTDTQYF

j_gene: TRBJ1-5
v_gene: TRBV5-1
abundance: NA
CDR3aa: CASSPQGGGIGNQPQHF

j_gene: TRBJ2-3
v_gene: TRBV24-1
abundance: NA
CDR3aa: CATSDATSGGIDTQYF

j_gene: TRBJ1-1
v_gene: TRBV4-1
abundance: NA
CDR3aa: CASSPQTGGNTEAFF

j_gene: TRBJ1-6
v_gene: TRBV6-5
abundance: few
CDR3aa: CASSYGQGDSPLHF

j_gene: TRBJ2-7
v_gene: TRBV14
abundance: few
CDR3aa: CASSQGGTADF

j_gene: TRBJ2-1
v_gene: TRBV19
abundance: few
CDR3aa: CASRMDSSYNEQFF

j_gene: TRBJ2-3
v_gene: TRBV30
abundance: few
CDR3aa: CACTHSRSTDTQYF

j_gene: TRBJ2-7
v_gene: TRBV7-8
abundance: NA
CDR3aa: CASSSNHGGSIYEQYF

j_gene: TRBJ2-7
v_gene: TRBV5-1
abundance: many
CDR3aa: CASSSPDRATYEQYF

j_gene: TRBJ2-3
v_gene: TRBV4-1
abundance: few
CDR3aa: CASSQGVAGVLSDTQYF

j_gene: TRBJ2-3
v_gene: TRBV28
abundance: few
CDR3aa: CASNLDRETDTQYF

j_gene: TRBJ2-1
v_gene: TRBV10-3
abundance: NA
CDR3aa: CAITGQGDEQFF

j_gene: TRBJ2-3
v_gene: TRBV7-2
abundance: few
CDR3aa: CASSLEVLGADTQYF

j_gene: TRBJ1-5
v_gene: TRBV5-1
abundance: few
CDR3aa: CASSLTHSTTNQPQHF

j_gene: TRBJ2-1
v_gene: TRBV20-1
abundance: few
CDR3aa: CSVVAGATDNEQFF

j_gene: TRBJ1-1
v_gene: TRBV5-1
abundance: NA
CDR3aa: CASRPGTNTEAFF

j_gene: TRBJ2-2
v_gene: TRBV15
abundance: few
CDR3aa: CATSRAQGPMWTGELFF

j_gene: TRBJ1-5
v_gene: TRBV6-2/TRBV6-3
abundance: NA
CDR3aa: CASREEAYVNQPQHF

j_gene: TRBJ2-5
v_gene: TRBV12-3/TRBV12-4
abundance: few
CDR3aa: CASSFTWTSGGVETQYF

j_gene: TRBJ1-1
v_gene: TRBV6-5
abundance: NA
CDR3aa: CASSYTGIVLNTEAFF

j_gene: TRBJ2-7
v_gene: TRBV5-1
abundance: NA
CDR3aa: CATLSPAGCSYEQYF

j_gene: TRBJ2-3
v_gene: TRBV6-5
abundance: NA
CDR3aa: CASSYSAGGTDTQYF

j_gene: TRBJ1-3
v_gene: TRBV6-5
abundance: few
CDR3aa: CASSSTASGNTIYF

j_gene: TRBJ1-1
v_gene: TRBV6-5
abundance: few
CDR3aa: CASSPDRVWNTEAFF

j_gene: TRBJ1-3
v_gene: TRBV7-2
abundance: NA
CDR3aa: CASSLGPGMGNTIYF

j_gene: TRBJ2-5
v_gene: TRBV7-8
abundance: few
CDR3aa: CASSLAGTGFETQYF

j_gene: TRBJ2-2
v_gene: TRBV24-1
abundance: NA
CDR3aa: CATSDFGGPRDTGELFF

j_gene: TRBJ2-3
v_gene: TRBV5-8
abundance: many
CDR3aa: CASSSGVYTDTQYF

j_gene: TRBJ2-1
v_gene: TRBV6-1
abundance: NA
CDR3aa: CASSSQQGVDHEQFF

j_gene: TRBJ2-3
v_gene: TRBV6-2/TRBV6-3
abundance: many
CDR3aa: CASTRTTSPTDTQYF

j_gene: TRBJ1-1
v_gene: TRBV7-2
abundance: NA
CDR3aa: CASSFGALTEAFF

j_gene: TRBJ1-2
v_gene: TRBV24-1
abundance: many
CDR3aa: CATSGGYGYTF

j_gene: TRBJ2-5
v_gene: TRBV20-1
abundance: few
CDR3aa: CSASLVGEETQYF

j_gene: TRBJ2-1
v_gene: TRBV12-3/TRBV12-4
abundance: few
CDR3aa: CASVRERGVGGQFF

j_gene: TRBJ1-5
v_gene: TRBV7-9
abundance: few
CDR3aa: CASSLGGQGIQPQHF

j_gene: TRBJ2-5
v_gene: TRBV7-8
abundance: NA
CDR3aa: CASSRTGEYETQYF

j_gene: TRBJ2-1
v_gene: TRBV4-1
abundance: NA
CDR3aa: CASRAPGTGNNEQFF

j_gene: TRBJ2-3
v_gene: TRBV5-5
abundance: NA
CDR3aa: CASSLGGGTPDTQYF

j_gene: TRBJ1-2
v_gene: TRBV6-2/TRBV6-3
abundance: NA
CDR3aa: CASTSPEGRLGYTF

j_gene: TRBJ1-1
v_gene: TRBV7-3
abundance: few
CDR3aa: CASSLDRGHTEAFF

j_gene: TRBJ2-7
v_gene: TRBV5-1
abundance: NA
CDR3aa: CASSREDTWLGYEQYF

j_gene: TRBJ1-2
v_gene: TRBV12-3/TRBV12-4
abundance: NA
CDR3aa: CASSSLWGYTF

j_gene: TRBJ2-7
v_gene: TRBV6-5
abundance: NA
CDR3aa: CASSLYREVYEQYF

j_gene: TRBJ1-5
v_gene: TRBV12-3/TRBV12-4
abundance: NA
CDR3aa: CASSFVRHQPQHF

j_gene: TRBJ2-3
v_gene: TRBV10-3
abundance: NA
CDR3aa: CAISESLAGGLTDTQYF

j_gene: TRBJ1-3
v_gene: TRBV7-8
abundance: NA
CDR3aa: CASSFIRTGEAGNTIYF

j_gene: TRBJ2-2
v_gene: TRBV6-1
abundance: NA
CDR3aa: CASSSTRDGELFF

j_gene: TRBJ1-4
v_gene: TRBV6-2/TRBV6-3
abundance: many
CDR3aa: CASSFGTENEKLFF

j_gene: TRBJ1-1
v_gene: TRBV27
abundance: few
CDR3aa: CASSPGWGNTEAFF

j_gene: TRBJ2-5
v_gene: TRBV20-1
abundance: NA
CDR3aa: CSARAAEGMGETQYF

j_gene: TRBJ1-2
v_gene: TRBV7-2
abundance: NA
CDR3aa: CASSLLRGLEYGYTF

j_gene: TRBJ1-1
v_gene: TRBV6-5
abundance: NA
CDR3aa: CASSYSLEMNTEAFF

j_gene: TRBJ1-1
v_gene: TRBV6-2/TRBV6-3
abundance: NA
CDR3aa: CASSRAGGEGEAFF

j_gene: TRBJ2-2
v_gene: TRBV4-3
abundance: NA
CDR3aa: CASTTGFTTGELFF

j_gene: TRBJ2-2
v_gene: TRBV7-6
abundance: NA
CDR3aa: CASSNGLASRTGELFF